This TCR beta chain was sequenced for a study of blood T cell repertoires in COVID-19. Participant-given clinical history determined each cohort assignment. Exposed study participants had met a COVID-19 case within 2 weeks before entry. The CDR3 contains 17 residues. Per the germline V gene, CDR1 is LGHNA and CDR2 is YSLEER. V lost 1 base to trimming and J lost 4 bases, with 16 bases between them. Libraries were prepared by immunoSEQ multiplex PCR; TCRdb keeps only in-frame clonotypes and omits some of them. This sample yields 350,000 to 450,000 clones, of which roughly nine tenths are seen a single time; about 0.78% belongs to the top ten.

Specimen: PBMCs or T cells enriched from blood (not recorded which). The receptor's source is a woman aged 40 to 50 who had been exposed to COVID-19. The rearrangement uses TRBV4-3 and TRBJ2-2, with a weak D call TRBD1 (5 bases). DNA for the CDR3: TGCGCCAGCAGCCAAGGTGGTAGGGGCGTGGGCACCGGGGAGCTGTTTTTT. Translation gives CASSQGGRGVGTGELFF.